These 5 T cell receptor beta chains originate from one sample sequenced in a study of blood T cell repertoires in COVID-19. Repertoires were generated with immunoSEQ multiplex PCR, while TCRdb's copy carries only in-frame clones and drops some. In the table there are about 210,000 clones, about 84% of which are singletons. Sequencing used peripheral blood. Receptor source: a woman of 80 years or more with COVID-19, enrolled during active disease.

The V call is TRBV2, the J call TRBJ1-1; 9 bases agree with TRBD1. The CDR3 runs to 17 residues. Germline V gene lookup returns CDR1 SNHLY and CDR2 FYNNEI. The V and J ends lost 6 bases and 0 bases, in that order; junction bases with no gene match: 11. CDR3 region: CASSRVGTGILNTEAFF. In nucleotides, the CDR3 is TGTGCCAGCAGCCGCGTCGGGACAGGGATCCTGAACACTGAAGCTTTCTTT.

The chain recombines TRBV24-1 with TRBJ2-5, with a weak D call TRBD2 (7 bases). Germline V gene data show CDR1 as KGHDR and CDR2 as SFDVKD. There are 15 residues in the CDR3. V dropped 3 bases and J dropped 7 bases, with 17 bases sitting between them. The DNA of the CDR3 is TGTGCCACCAGTGATGGGGGGGCCCGAGGAGGGACCCAGTACTTC. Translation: CATSDGGARGGTQYF.

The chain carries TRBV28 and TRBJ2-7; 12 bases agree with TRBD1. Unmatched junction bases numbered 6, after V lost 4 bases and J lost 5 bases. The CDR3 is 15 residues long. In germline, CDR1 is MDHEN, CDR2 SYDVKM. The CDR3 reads CASSSDGTGGNEQYF. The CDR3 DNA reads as TGTGCCAGCAGTTCCGATGGGACAGGGGGCAACGAGCAGTACTTC.

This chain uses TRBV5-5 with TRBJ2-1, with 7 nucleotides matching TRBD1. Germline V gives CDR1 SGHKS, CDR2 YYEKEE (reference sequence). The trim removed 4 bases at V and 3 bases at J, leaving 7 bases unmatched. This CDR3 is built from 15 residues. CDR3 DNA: TGTGCCAGCAGCATCGGGACAGACGGCTACAATGAGCAGTTCTTC. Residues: CASSIGTDGYNEQFF. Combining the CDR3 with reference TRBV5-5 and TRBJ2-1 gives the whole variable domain DAGVTQSPTHLIKTRGQQVTLRCSPISGHKSVSWYQQVLGQGPQFIFQYYEKEERGRGNFPDRFSARQFPNYSSELNVNALLLGDSALYLCASSIGTDGYNEQFFGPGTRLTVL.

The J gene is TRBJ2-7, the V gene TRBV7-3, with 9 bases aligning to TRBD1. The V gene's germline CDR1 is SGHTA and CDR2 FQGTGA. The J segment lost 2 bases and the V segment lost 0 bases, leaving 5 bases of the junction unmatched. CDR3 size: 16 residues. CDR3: CASSLTTGTGTYEQYF. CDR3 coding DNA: TGTGCCAGCAGCTTAACCACCGGGACAGGGACCTACGAGCAGTACTTC.